This is a list of T cell receptor beta chains from one sample in a study of blood T cell repertoires in COVID-19. The method was immunoSEQ multiplex PCR; TCRdb's version includes in-frame clones alone and lacks a portion of them. The sample lists around 110,000 clones, approximately 80% seen once, with more than 13% in the top ten. Sequenced input: peripheral blood. All receptors derive from a woman in her fifties or sixties with acute or convalescent COVID-19. Each CDR3 is given with its conserved first and last residue. For some rows the clone size is stated as once, few or many, or as a class when expanded; others skip it.

J: TRBJ1-1; V: TRBV11-3; size: NA; CDR3: CASSAEEGTEAFF
J: TRBJ2-3; V: TRBV3-1/TRBV3-2; size: NA; CDR3: CASSQGVAGVSDTQYF
J: TRBJ2-7; V: TRBV5-1; size: NA; CDR3: CASSFLTSGGAGRYEQYF
J: TRBJ2-1; V: TRBV6-4; size: NA; CDR3: CASSDTAGGPHEQFF
J: TRBJ1-1; V: TRBV2; size: NA; CDR3: CASSVESGDTEAFF
J: TRBJ2-7; V: TRBV5-8; size: NA; CDR3: CASSPTGEQYF
J: TRBJ2-7; V: TRBV5-1; size: once; CDR3: CASSLSGTEFHEQYF
J: TRBJ2-3; V: TRBV4-1; size: NA; CDR3: CASSQDGTSGDTQYF
J: TRBJ1-1; V: TRBV7-9; size: NA; CDR3: CASSQDQWNTEAFF
J: TRBJ2-5; V: TRBV6-2/TRBV6-3; size: NA; CDR3: CASSYVPAGRWETQYF
J: TRBJ2-1; V: TRBV6-5; size: few; CDR3: CASIKAGESYNEQFF
J: TRBJ1-2; V: TRBV20-1; size: NA; CDR3: CSASSTGYGYTF
J: TRBJ1-1; V: TRBV19; size: few; CDR3: CASSISAGRKNTEAFF
J: TRBJ2-7; V: TRBV5-6; size: NA; CDR3: CASSFGTGGIYEQYF
J: TRBJ1-1; V: TRBV5-6; size: NA; CDR3: CASLAEAFF
J: TRBJ1-5; V: TRBV6-1; size: NA; CDR3: CASSEALGLYSNQPQHF
J: TRBJ1-1; V: TRBV7-9; size: NA; CDR3: CASSSQGPEAFF
J: TRBJ2-1; V: TRBV5-1; size: NA; CDR3: CASRRGTGQDNEQFF
J: TRBJ2-7; V: TRBV28; size: NA; CDR3: CASIGVAYEQYF
J: TRBJ1-2; V: TRBV6-5; size: NA; CDR3: CASRPRQGANYGYTF
J: TRBJ1-1; V: TRBV5-1; size: NA; CDR3: CASSLGGLTEAFF
J: TRBJ2-7; V: TRBV5-4; size: many; CDR3: CASSNSRETGSYEQYF
J: TRBJ1-1; V: TRBV28; size: NA; CDR3: CATELTPRGTEAFF
J: TRBJ1-1; V: TRBV5-6; size: NA; CDR3: CASSLRQGNTEAFF
J: TRBJ2-1; V: TRBV9; size: NA; CDR3: CASSVATSGTYNEQFF
J: TRBJ2-7; V: TRBV5-1; size: NA; CDR3: CASSLVVAGGNEQYF
J: TRBJ2-7; V: TRBV10-3; size: few; CDR3: CAISPTGIDWTEIPYEQYF
J: TRBJ1-5; V: TRBV19; size: NA; CDR3: CASSPPGGTASSKPQHF
J: TRBJ1-1; V: TRBV27; size: NA; CDR3: CASGFPGQGSEAFF
J: TRBJ2-5; V: TRBV5-1; size: NA; CDR3: CASSLQGAEETQYF
J: TRBJ2-7; V: TRBV10-3; size: NA; CDR3: CAIKSGAHEQYF
J: TRBJ1-4; V: TRBV18; size: NA; CDR3: CASSPPSTNEKLFF
J: TRBJ2-2; V: TRBV6-5; size: once; CDR3: CASTRGGAGELFF
J: TRBJ1-1; V: TRBV5-1; size: NA; CDR3: CASSWRDSTEAFF
J: TRBJ2-3; V: TRBV5-1; size: NA; CDR3: CASSSGLAGVDTQYF
J: TRBJ1-2; V: TRBV6-4; size: NA; CDR3: CASSGGQNYGYTF
J: TRBJ1-2; V: TRBV4-1; size: once; CDR3: CASSHLVPGQGTEAGYTF
J: TRBJ2-1; V: TRBV2; size: medium-sized; CDR3: CASIYSGEQFF
J: TRBJ2-2; V: TRBV24-1; size: NA; CDR3: CATSPGQGRTGELFF
J: TRBJ2-2; V: TRBV2; size: NA; CDR3: CASRGDRGGTGELFF
J: TRBJ1-1; V: TRBV28; size: NA; CDR3: CASSFTNTEAFF
J: TRBJ2-5; V: TRBV2; size: NA; CDR3: CASSESGETQYF
J: TRBJ1-5; V: TRBV23-1; size: NA; CDR3: CARRARSTGNYSNQPQHF
J: TRBJ2-2; V: TRBV7-9; size: NA; CDR3: CASSSNRGLNTGELFF
J: TRBJ1-5; V: TRBV28; size: NA; CDR3: CASSKDIDNQPQHF